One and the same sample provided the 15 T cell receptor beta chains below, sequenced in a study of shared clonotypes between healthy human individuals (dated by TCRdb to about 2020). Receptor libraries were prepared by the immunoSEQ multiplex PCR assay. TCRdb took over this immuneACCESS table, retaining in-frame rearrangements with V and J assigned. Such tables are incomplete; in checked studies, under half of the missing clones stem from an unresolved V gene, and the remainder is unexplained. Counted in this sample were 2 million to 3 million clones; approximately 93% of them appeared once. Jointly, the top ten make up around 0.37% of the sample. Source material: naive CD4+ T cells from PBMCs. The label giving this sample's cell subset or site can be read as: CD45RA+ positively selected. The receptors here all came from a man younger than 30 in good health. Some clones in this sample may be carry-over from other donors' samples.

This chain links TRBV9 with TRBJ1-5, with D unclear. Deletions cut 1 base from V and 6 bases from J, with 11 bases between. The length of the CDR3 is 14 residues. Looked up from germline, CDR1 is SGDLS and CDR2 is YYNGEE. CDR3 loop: CASSVSAFGQPQHF. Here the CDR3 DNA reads TGTGCCAGCAGCGTAAGCGCTTTTGGTCAGCCCCAGCATTTT.

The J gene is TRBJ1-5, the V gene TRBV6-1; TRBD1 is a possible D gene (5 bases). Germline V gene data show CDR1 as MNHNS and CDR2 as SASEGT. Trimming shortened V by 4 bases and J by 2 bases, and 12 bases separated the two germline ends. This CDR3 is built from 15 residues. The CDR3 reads CASSVARGGNQPQHF. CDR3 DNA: TGTGCCAGCAGTGTCGCCCGGGGGGGCAATCAGCCCCAGCATTTT.

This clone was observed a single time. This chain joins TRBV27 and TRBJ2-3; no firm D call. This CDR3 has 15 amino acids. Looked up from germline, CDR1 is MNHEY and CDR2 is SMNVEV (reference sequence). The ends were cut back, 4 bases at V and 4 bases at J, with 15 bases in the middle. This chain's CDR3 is CASSSLGAGSDTQYF. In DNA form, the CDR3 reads TGTGCCAGCAGTTCCCTCGGTGCAGGATCAGATACGCAGTATTTT.

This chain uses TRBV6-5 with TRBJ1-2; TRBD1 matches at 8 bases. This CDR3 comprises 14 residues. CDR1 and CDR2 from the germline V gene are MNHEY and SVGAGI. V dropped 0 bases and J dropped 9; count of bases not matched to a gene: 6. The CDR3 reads CASSYSGQGGRYTF. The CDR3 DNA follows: TGTGCCAGCAGTTACTCCGGACAGGGTGGCCGCTACACCTTC.

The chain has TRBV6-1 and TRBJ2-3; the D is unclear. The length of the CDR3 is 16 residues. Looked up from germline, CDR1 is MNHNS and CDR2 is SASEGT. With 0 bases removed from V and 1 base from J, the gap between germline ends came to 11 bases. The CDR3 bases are TGTGCCAGCAGTGAAGCCACGTTAATAGGCACAGATACGCAGTATTTT. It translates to CASSEATLIGTDTQYF.

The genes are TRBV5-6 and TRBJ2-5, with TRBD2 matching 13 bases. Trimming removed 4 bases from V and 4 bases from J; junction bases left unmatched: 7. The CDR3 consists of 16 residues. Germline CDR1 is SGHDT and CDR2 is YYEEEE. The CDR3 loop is CASSPGLAGLRETQYF. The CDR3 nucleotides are TGTGCCAGCAGCCCGGGACTAGCGGGATTGCGAGAGACCCAGTACTTC. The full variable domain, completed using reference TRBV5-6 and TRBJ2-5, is DAGVTQSPTHLIKTRGQQVTLRCSPKSGHDTVSWYQQALGQGPQFIFQYYEEEERQRGNFPDRFSGHQFPNYSSELNVNALLLGDSALYLCASSPGLAGLRETQYFGPGTRLLVL.

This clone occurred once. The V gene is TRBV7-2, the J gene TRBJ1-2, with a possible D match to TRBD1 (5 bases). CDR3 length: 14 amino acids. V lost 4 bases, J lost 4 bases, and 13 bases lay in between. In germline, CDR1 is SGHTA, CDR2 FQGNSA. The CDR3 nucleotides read TGTGCCAGCAGCTCAAGACAGTTTCCCTATGGCTACACCTTC. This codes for CASSSRQFPYGYTF.

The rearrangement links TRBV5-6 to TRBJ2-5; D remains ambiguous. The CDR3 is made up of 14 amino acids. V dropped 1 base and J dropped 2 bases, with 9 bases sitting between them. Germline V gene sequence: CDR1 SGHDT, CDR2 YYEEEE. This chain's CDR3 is CASSLLSRQETQYF. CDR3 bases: TGTGCCAGCAGCTTGCTGTCTAGGCAAGAGACCCAGTACTTC.

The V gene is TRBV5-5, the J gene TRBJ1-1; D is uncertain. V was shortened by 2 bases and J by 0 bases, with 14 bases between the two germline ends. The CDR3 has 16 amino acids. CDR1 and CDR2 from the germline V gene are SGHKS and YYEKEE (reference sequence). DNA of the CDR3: TGTGCCAGCAGCTTTTTAAGAGGGAATTTGAACACTGAAGCTTTCTTT. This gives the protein CASSFLRGNLNTEAFF.

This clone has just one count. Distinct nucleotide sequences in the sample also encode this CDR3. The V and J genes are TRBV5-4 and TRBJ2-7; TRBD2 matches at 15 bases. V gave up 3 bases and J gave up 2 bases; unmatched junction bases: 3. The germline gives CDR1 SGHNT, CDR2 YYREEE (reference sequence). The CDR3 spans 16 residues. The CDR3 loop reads CASSWGLAGGTYEQYF. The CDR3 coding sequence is TGTGCCAGCAGCTGGGGACTAGCGGGAGGAACCTACGAGCAGTACTTC.

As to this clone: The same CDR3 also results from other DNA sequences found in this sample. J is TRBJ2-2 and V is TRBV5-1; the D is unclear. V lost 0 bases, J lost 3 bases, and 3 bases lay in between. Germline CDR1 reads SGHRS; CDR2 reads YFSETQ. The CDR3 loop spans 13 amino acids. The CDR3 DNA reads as TGCGCCAGCAGCTTGGACTACACCGGGGAGCTGTTTTTT. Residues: CASSLDYTGELFF.

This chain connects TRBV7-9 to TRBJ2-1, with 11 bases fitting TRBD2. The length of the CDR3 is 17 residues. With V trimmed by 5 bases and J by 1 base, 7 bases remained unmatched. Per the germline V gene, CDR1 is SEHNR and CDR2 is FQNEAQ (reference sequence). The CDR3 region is CASSKPGLAVSYNEQFF. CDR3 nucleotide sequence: TGTGCCAGCAGCAAACCGGGACTAGCGGTTTCCTACAATGAGCAGTTCTTC.

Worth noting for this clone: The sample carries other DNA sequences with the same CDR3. Here the CDR3 DNA reads TGCAGCGCAGGGACAGGGGCTGAAAAACTGTTTTTT. This encodes CSAGTGAEKLFF. The chain recombines TRBV29-1 with TRBJ1-4; 10 nucleotides line up with TRBD1. Trimming cost V 7 bases and J 7 bases; bases outside gene matches: 3. Germline V CDR1 and CDR2: SQVTM, ANQGSEA. The CDR3 loop spans 12 amino acids.

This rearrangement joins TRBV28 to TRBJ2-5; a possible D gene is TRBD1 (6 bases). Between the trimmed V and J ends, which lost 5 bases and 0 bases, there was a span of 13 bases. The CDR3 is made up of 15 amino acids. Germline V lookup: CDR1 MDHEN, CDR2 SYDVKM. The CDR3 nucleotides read TGTGCCAGCAGTCTCCAACAGGGAAACCAAGAGACCCAGTACTTC. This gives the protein CASSLQQGNQETQYF.

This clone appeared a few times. This CDR3 reads CASSTERGGEAFF. For the CDR3, the DNA is TGTGCCAGCAGCACCGAAAGAGGAGGTGAAGCTTTCTTT. V is TRBV7-2 and J is TRBJ1-1; D is unclear. The CDR3 loop spans 13 amino acids. V dropped 5 bases and J dropped 7 bases, with 14 bases sitting between them. Germline V CDR1 and CDR2: SGHTA, FQGNSA.